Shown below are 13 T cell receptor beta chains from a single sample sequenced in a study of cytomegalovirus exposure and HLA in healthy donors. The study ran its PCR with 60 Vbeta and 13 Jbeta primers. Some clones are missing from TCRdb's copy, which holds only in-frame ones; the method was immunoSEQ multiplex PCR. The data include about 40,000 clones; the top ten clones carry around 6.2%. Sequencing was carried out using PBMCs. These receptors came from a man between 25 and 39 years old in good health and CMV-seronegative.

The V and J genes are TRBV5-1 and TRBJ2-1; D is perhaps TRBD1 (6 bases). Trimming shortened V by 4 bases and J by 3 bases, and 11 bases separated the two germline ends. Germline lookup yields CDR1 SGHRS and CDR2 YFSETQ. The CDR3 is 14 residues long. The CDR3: CASSEGQIYNEQFF. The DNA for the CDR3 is TGCGCCAGCAGCGAGGGACAAATCTACAATGAGCAGTTCTTC.

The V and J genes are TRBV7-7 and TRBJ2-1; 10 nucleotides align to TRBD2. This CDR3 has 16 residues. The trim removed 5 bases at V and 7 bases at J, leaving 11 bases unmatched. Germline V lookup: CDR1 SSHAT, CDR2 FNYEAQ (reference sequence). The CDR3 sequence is CASSRIVAGGSNEQFF. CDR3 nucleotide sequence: TGTGCCAGCAGCCGTATAGTAGCGGGAGGTTCAAATGAGCAGTTCTTC. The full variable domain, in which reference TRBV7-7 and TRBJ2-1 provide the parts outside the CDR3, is GAGVSQSPRYKVTKRGQDVTLRCDPISSHATLYWYQQALGQGPEFLTYFNYEAQPDKSGLPSDRFSAERPEGSISTLTIQRTEQRDSAMYRCASSRIVAGGSNEQFFGPGTRLTVL.

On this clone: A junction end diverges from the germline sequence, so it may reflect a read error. In DNA form, the CDR3 reads TGCGCCAGCAGCACAGGAGGAGGGAGCTCCGACAATGAGCAGTTCTTC. This encodes CASSTGGGSSDNEQFF. The chain joins TRBV5-1 to TRBJ2-1; D possibly corresponds to TRBD2 (6 bases). Looked up from germline, CDR1 is SGHRS and CDR2 is YFSETQ. CDR3 length: 16 amino acids.

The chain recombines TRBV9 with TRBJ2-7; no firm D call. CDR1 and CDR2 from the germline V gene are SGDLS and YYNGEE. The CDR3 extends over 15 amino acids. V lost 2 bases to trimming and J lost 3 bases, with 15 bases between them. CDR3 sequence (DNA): TGTGCCAGCAGCGTTTTGAACTTCCCAGGCTACGAGCAGTACTTC. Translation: CASSVLNFPGYEQYF.

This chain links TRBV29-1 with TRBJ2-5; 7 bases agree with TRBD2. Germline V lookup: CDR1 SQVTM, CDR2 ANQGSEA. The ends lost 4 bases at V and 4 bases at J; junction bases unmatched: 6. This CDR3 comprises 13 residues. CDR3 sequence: CSVGLAVGETQYF. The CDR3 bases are TGCAGCGTTGGGCTAGCGGTGGGAGAGACCCAGTACTTC.

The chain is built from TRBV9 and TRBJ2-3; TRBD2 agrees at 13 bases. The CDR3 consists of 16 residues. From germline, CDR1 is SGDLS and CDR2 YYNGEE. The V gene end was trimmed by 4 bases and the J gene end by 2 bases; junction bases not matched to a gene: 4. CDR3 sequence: CASSPTSGRLTDTQYF. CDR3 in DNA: TGTGCCAGCAGCCCGACTAGCGGGAGGCTCACAGATACGCAGTATTTT.

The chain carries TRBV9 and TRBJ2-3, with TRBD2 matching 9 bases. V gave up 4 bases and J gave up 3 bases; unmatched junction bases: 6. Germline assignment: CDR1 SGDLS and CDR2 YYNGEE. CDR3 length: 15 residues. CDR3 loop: CASSTWTSETDTQYF. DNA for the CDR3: TGTGCCAGCAGCACCTGGACTAGCGAAACAGATACGCAGTATTTT.

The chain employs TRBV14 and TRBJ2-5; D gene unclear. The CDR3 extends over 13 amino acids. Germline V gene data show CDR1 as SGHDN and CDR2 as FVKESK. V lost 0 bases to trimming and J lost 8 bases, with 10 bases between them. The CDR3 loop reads CASSQDLRSTQYF. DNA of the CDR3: TGTGCCAGCAGCCAAGATCTCCGTTCCACCCAGTACTTC.

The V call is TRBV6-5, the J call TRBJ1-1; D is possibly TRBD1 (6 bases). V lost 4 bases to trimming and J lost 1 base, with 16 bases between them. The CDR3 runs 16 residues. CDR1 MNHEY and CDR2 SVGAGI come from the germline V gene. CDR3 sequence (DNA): TGTGCCAGCAGTTTCAGACAGGCGAGGGGGAACACTGAAGCTTTCTTT. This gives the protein CASSFRQARGNTEAFF.

The CDR3 nucleotides read TGTGCCAGCTCAGATTCAGGGCCTGCCTACGAGCAGTACTTC. The encoded protein is CASSDSGPAYEQYF. V gene TRBV18 combines with J gene TRBJ2-7; TRBD1 might be the D (5 bases). Between the trimmed V and J ends, which lost 5 bases and 2 bases, there was a span of 13 bases. Germline V CDR1 and CDR2: KGHSH, LQKENI. CDR3 size: 14 residues. Drawing the rest from reference TRBV18 and TRBJ2-7, the complete variable domain is NAGVMQNPRHLVRRRGQEARLRCSPMKGHSHVYWYRQLPEEGLKFMVYLQKENIIDESGMPKERFSAEFPKEGPSILRIQQVVRGDSAAYFCASSDSGPAYEQYFGPGTRLTVT.

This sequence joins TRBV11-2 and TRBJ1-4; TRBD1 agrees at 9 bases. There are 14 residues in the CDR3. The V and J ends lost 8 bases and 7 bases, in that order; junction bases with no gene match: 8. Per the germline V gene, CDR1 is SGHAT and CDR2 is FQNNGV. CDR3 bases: TGTGCCAGCGGGCCGGGGACAGGGAGTGAAAAACTGTTTTTT. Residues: CASGPGTGSEKLFF.

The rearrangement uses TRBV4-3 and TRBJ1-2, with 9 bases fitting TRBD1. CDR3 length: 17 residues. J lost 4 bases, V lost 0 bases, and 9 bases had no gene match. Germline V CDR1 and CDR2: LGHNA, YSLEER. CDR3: CASSQDPTGTGPYGYTF. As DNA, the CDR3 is TGCGCCAGCAGCCAAGATCCGACCGGGACAGGGCCCTATGGCTACACCTTC.

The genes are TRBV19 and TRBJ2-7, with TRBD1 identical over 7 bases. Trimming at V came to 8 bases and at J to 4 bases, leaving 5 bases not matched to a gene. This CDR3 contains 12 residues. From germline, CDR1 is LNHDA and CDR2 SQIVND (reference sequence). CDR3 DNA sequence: TGTGCCAGTGGTGACAGGGTATACGAGCAGTACTTC. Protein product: CASGDRVYEQYF.